The rows below give T cell receptor beta chains drawn from one sample of a study of T cell changes during pregnancy in multiple sclerosis. TCRdb keeps only in-frame clones here, not all; method: immunoSEQ multiplex PCR. The sample yields around 100,000 clones, about 92% seen once. The source was peripheral blood, collected after pregnancy. These receptors all come from a female donor with multiple sclerosis, enrolled in a pregnancy study. Each CDR3 is given with its conserved first and last residue. The D gene is left open where the match is weak. Expanded clones are given a class, and other clones once, few, many or no size at all.

V,size,J,D,CDR3,DNA
TRBV4-2,.,TRBJ2-3,.,CASSPQPGAGDTQYF,TGTGCCAGCAGCCCCCAGCCAGGGGCGGGAGATACGCAGTATTTT
TRBV4-1,.,TRBJ2-7,.,CASSQRDGVSYEQYF,TGCGCCAGCAGCCAGCGGGACGGGGTCTCCTACGAGCAGTACTTC
TRBV2,.,TRBJ2-2,.,CASSERATINTGELFF,TGTGCCAGCAGTGAGAGAGCGACCATCAACACCGGGGAGCTGTTTTTT
TRBV25-1,.,TRBJ2-3,TRBD2,CASSGLAGAHTDTQYF,TGTGCCAGCAGTGGACTAGCGGGGGCCCACACAGATACGCAGTATTTT
TRBV27,.,TRBJ2-3,TRBD2,CASSFYGRGGTDTQYF,TGTGCCAGCAGTTTTTACGGGAGGGGGGGCACAGATACGCAGTATTTT
TRBV28,.,TRBJ1-5,.,CASSLSSGLNQPQHF,TGTGCCAGCAGTTTATCATCCGGGTTGAATCAGCCCCAGCATTTT
TRBV6-1,.,TRBJ2-3,.,CASSVASRGPDTQYF,TGTGCCAGCAGTGTCGCGAGCCGAGGGCCGGATACGCAGTATTTT
TRBV29-1,.,TRBJ2-7,TRBD2,CSVEDRRASGSKVGQTPGYEQYF,TGCAGCGTTGAAGATCGCCGGGCTAGCGGGAGCAAGGTGGGGCAAACCCCGGGCTACGAGCAGTACTTC
TRBV6-1,.,TRBJ2-7,.,CASRGISAFYEQYF,TGTGCCAGCAGGGGAATTAGCGCGTTCTACGAGCAGTACTTC
TRBV7-8,.,TRBJ2-1,TRBD2,CASSGLAGGQGNEQFF,TGTGCCAGCAGCGGTCTAGCGGGGGGGCAGGGCAATGAGCAGTTCTTC
TRBV5-1,once,TRBJ1-2,.,CASSSPQGNGYTF,TGCGCCAGCAGCTCCCCCCAGGGGAATGGCTACACCTTC
TRBV10-3,.,TRBJ1-1,TRBD1,CAIRAVTGGNTEAFF,TGTGCCATCAGAGCTGTGACAGGGGGAAACACTGAAGCTTTCTTT
TRBV12-5,once,TRBJ2-5,TRBD1,CASGRTDRGVGQETQYF,TGTGCTAGTGGTCGAACAGACAGGGGTGTGGGGCAAGAGACCCAGTACTTC
TRBV7-6,.,TRBJ1-6,TRBD1,CASSLLGQGPLHF,TGTGCCAGCAGCTTATTGGGACAGGGACCCCTCCACTTT
TRBV11-2,.,TRBJ2-7,TRBD1,CASSFSRDRVVEQYF,TGTGCCAGCAGCTTCTCCCGGGACAGGGTCGTCGAGCAGTACTTC
TRBV10-3,.,TRBJ2-3,TRBD2,CAISRTSGGEGPGTQYF,TGTGCCATCAGCAGGACTAGCGGGGGGGAGGGTCCGGGAACGCAGTATTTT
TRBV14,.,TRBJ2-2,.,CASSQERLFTGELFF,TGTGCCAGCAGCCAAGAGAGGCTGTTCACCGGGGAGCTGTTTTTT
TRBV7-9,.,TRBJ2-3,.,CASSLAPGGTDTQYF,TGTGCCAGCAGCTTAGCTCCCGGCGGGACAGATACGCAGTATTTT
TRBV28,.,TRBJ2-1,TRBD2,CAGGGILSYNEQFF,TGTGCCGGGGGGGGGATCCTCTCCTACAATGAGCAGTTCTTC
TRBV7-3,.,TRBJ1-5,.,CASTVRDNSNQPQHF,TGTGCCAGCACCGTACGGGACAATAGCAATCAGCCCCAGCATTTT
TRBV6-6,.,TRBJ2-1,.,CASSQQGTYNEQFF,TGTGCCAGCAGTCAACAGGGAACCTACAATGAGCAGTTCTTC
TRBV9,.,TRBJ2-1,.,CASSVAADNEQFF,TGTGCCAGCAGCGTAGCGGCGGACAATGAGCAGTTCTTC
TRBV7-9,.,TRBJ2-1,TRBD2,CASSRGTSGDNEQFF,TGTGCCAGCAGCCGCGGGACTAGCGGAGACAATGAGCAGTTCTTC
TRBV5-1,.,TRBJ2-3,.,CASSLAGEFSVLDTQYF,TGCGCCAGCAGCTTGGCCGGAGAGTTTTCGGTTTTGGATACGCAGTATTTT
TRBV9,once,TRBJ2-1,TRBD2,CASSKPGLAAYNEQFF,TGTGCCAGCAGCAAGCCGGGACTAGCGGCCTACAATGAGCAGTTCTTC
TRBV6-5,.,TRBJ1-2,TRBD1,CASSYPGGYGYTF,TGTGCCAGCAGTTACCCAGGGGGCTATGGCTACACCTTC
TRBV6-1,.,TRBJ1-3,.,CASSEVEDSSGNTIYF,TGTGCCAGCAGTGAAGTCGAAGACAGCTCTGGAAACACCATATATTTT
TRBV5-4,.,TRBJ2-5,.,CASSPLEGRGTQYF,TGTGCCAGCAGCCCGCTCGAAGGCCGCGGGACCCAGTACTTC
TRBV28,.,TRBJ2-7,.,CASSQVGNSYEQYF,TGTGCCAGCAGTCAGGTCGGCAACTCCTACGAGCAGTACTTC
TRBV30,once,TRBJ1-4,TRBD1,CACHRGIATNEKLFF,TGTGCCTGCCACAGGGGGATCGCAACTAATGAAAAACTGTTTTTT
TRBV18,.,TRBJ1-5,TRBD1,CASSPAGTGVNQPQHF,TGTGCCAGCTCACCAGCCGGGACAGGGGTCAATCAGCCCCAGCATTTT
TRBV5-8,.,TRBJ1-1,.,CASSLAGGAATEAFF,TGTGCCAGCAGCTTGGCCGGAGGGGCGGCCACTGAAGCTTTCTTT
TRBV2,.,TRBJ2-6,.,CASRMGGAISGANVLTF,TGTGCCAGCAGGATGGGGGGGGCGATCTCTGGGGCCAACGTCCTGACTTTC
TRBV10-3,.,TRBJ2-7,TRBD1,CAISDPGQGAYEQYF,TGTGCCATCAGTGATCCAGGACAGGGGGCGTACGAGCAGTACTTC
TRBV4-1,.,TRBJ1-4,TRBD1,CASSPRGGQGVEKLFF,TGCGCCAGCAGCCCCCGAGGGGGACAGGGAGTTGAAAAACTGTTTTTT
TRBV5-1,.,TRBJ1-4,.,CASSFFSLGQRATNEKLFF,TGCGCCAGCAGCTTCTTCTCATTAGGACAGAGAGCAACTAATGAAAAACTGTTTTTT
TRBV2,once,TRBJ2-1,.,CASSEGGGTYNEQFF,TGTGCCAGCAGTGAAGGGGGCGGGACCTACAATGAGCAGTTCTTC
TRBV5-4,.,TRBJ2-7,TRBD1,CASSFGLTGVTAYEQYF,TGTGCCAGCAGCTTTGGTTTGACAGGGGTTACGGCCTACGAGCAGTACTTC
TRBV7-9,once,TRBJ1-1,.,CASSLVTGNTEAFF,TGTGCCAGCAGCTTAGTGACAGGGAACACTGAAGCTTTCTTT
TRBV7-2,.,TRBJ2-4,TRBD1,CASSVTGTGGAGNIQYF,TGTGCCAGCAGCGTTACCGGGACAGGGGGCGCGGGGAACATTCAGTACTTC
TRBV19,.,TRBJ2-7,.,CASPRSGGQYF,TGTGCCAGTCCCAGGAGCGGAGGGCAATACTTC
TRBV4-2,.,TRBJ2-1,TRBD2,CASSEKEAGGFYNEQFF,TGTGCCAGCAGCGAGAAGGAAGCGGGAGGGTTTTACAATGAGCAGTTCTTC
TRBV7-2,.,TRBJ2-7,.,CASSPRAGNTGEQYF,TGTGCCAGCAGCCCAAGGGCGGGAAACACCGGCGAGCAGTACTTC
TRBV18,.,TRBJ1-6,.,CASSPAGPKNSPLHF,TGTGCCAGCTCACCGGCAGGGCCGAAAAATTCACCCCTCCACTTT
TRBV9,.,TRBJ2-1,TRBD1,CASSAYGTDDNEQFF,TGTGCCAGCAGCGCCTACGGGACAGACGACAATGAGCAGTTCTTC
TRBV30,.,TRBJ2-5,TRBD2,CAWSGFGGSQETQYF,TGTGCCTGGAGTGGGTTTGGCGGGAGTCAAGAGACCCAGTACTTC
TRBV2,.,TRBJ1-2,TRBD1,CASSQGQSGYTF,TGTGCCAGTTCACAGGGACAGAGTGGCTACACCTTC
TRBV19,.,TRBJ1-5,.,CASSRDKSGSNQPQHF,TGTGCCAGTAGCCGGGACAAGTCCGGTAGCAATCAGCCCCAGCATTTT
TRBV19,.,TRBJ1-4,.,CASSMSREIEKLFF,TGTGCCAGTAGTATGAGCCGGGAGATTGAAAAACTGTTTTTT
TRBV10-1,.,TRBJ2-7,.,CASRGGYEQYF,TGCGCCAGCAGGGGGGGCTACGAGCAGTACTTC
TRBV5-4,.,TRBJ2-7,TRBD2,CASSLDAGGKEQYF,TGTGCCAGCAGCTTGGATGCGGGAGGAAAAGAGCAGTACTTC
TRBV30,once,TRBJ2-3,.,CAWKWQGTTHTQYF,TGTGCCTGGAAGTGGCAGGGCACAACGCATACGCAGTATTTT
TRBV7-9,.,TRBJ1-1,.,CASSLTLITEAFF,TGTGCCAGCAGCTTGACTCTTATCACTGAAGCTTTCTTT
TRBV7-9,.,TRBJ2-7,.,CASSPTMVTGRIRDYEQYF,TGTGCCAGCAGCCCAACTATGGTTACAGGCCGAATCCGAGACTACGAGCAGTACTTC
TRBV4-3,.,TRBJ2-6,.,CASSQVASGANVLTF,TGCGCCAGCAGCCAAGTAGCCTCTGGGGCCAACGTCCTGACTTTC